The count of the clone carrying this TCR beta chain is one. No antigen is known for it. Data came from immunoSEQ multiplex PCR; TCRdb stores just in-frame clones and leaves some out. The sample lists about 400,000 clones, roughly 89% occurring once. The data derive from a study of cytomegalovirus exposure and HLA in healthy donors. In the study overall: The same platform as the roughly 630 first-cohort repertoires was used for the 90 to 150 validation repertoires, a later analysis reported.

CDR3 length: 15 residues. Germline V gives CDR1 LNHDA, CDR2 SQIVND (reference sequence). V lost 8 bases, J lost 4 bases, and 10 bases stayed unmatched. Study-wide results and limits: Overall, about 160 TCR beta chains were annotated as cytomegalovirus-associated. Reported performance of the classifier showed diagnosis of cytomegalovirus status with high specificity and sensitivity.

The sequence came from a woman aged 18-35 years in good health and CMV-seronegative. This chain joins TRBV19 and TRBJ2-3; 9 bases line up with TRBD2. The sequencing sample was made of PBMCs. The CDR3 is CASRPSGEGADTQYF. CDR3 DNA sequence: TGTGCCAGTCGACCTAGCGGGGAGGGGGCAGATACGCAGTATTTT.